A selection of T cell receptor beta chains follows, all from one sample in a study of brain T cells in children with intractable seizures. Generated by immunoSEQ multiplex PCR, the TCRdb table keeps only in-frame clones and is missing some. The repertoire holds roughly 110,000 clones, with 90% to 95% as singletons. Sequenced material: peripheral blood, taken at surgery. The receptors were sampled from a boy less than two years old with hemimegalencephaly and intractable seizures. CDR3s include the opening cysteine and the closing phenylalanine or tryptophan. Fields, in order: J gene, D gene, V gene, CDR3 length, clone size, CDR3 DNA, CDR3 protein. D genes are given only for firm matches. Size is omitted from some rows. Given values are once, few, many or a class for expanded clones.

TRBJ2-7 | TRBD2 | TRBV28 | 16 | . | TGTGCCAGCAGTTTACTGCTAGCGGTTAACTCCTACGAGCAGTACTTC | CASSLLLAVNSYEQYF
TRBJ2-5 | TRBD2 | TRBV5-1 | 16 | . | TGCGCCAGCAGCCCGGACGGAGCGGGAGGCCAAGAGACCCAGTACTTC | CASSPDGAGGQETQYF
TRBJ2-1 | TRBD2 | TRBV7-3 | 15 | . | TGTGCCAGCAGCTTATCGGGAGCGGGAGGGTCTGAGCAGTTCTTC | CASSLSGAGGSEQFF
TRBJ2-1 | TRBD1 | TRBV27 | 15 | . | TGTGCCAGCAGCAACCAGGGGGACAGCTACAATGAGCAGTTCTTC | CASSNQGDSYNEQFF
TRBJ2-4 | . | TRBV28 | 15 | . | TGTGCCAGCAGTTTGGGGGGGGCGGCCAAAAACATTCAGTACTTC | CASSLGGAAKNIQYF
TRBJ2-1 | . | TRBV5-6 | 11 | once | TGTGCCAGCAGCCTAAGGAATGAGCAGTTCTTC | CASSLRNEQFF
TRBJ2-7 | . | TRBV5-5 | 13 | . | TGTGCCAGCAGCTTGGCAGTCCCAGGCGAGCAGTACTTC | CASSLAVPGEQYF
TRBJ2-1 | TRBD1 | TRBV19 | 15 | . | TGTGCCAGTAGTATCACAGGGGGAAGAAAAAATGAGCAGTTCTTC | CASSITGGRKNEQFF
TRBJ2-7 | TRBD2 | TRBV5-6 | 16 | . | TGTGCCAGCAGCCCTAGGGGCGGGAGGGCCCTGGGGGAGCAGTACTTC | CASSPRGGRALGEQYF
TRBJ2-7 | TRBD2 | TRBV4-2 | 17 | . | TGTGCCAGCAGCCAAGCCCGGACTAGCGGGTGGGGCTACGAGCAGTACTTC | CASSQARTSGWGYEQYF
TRBJ2-3 | TRBD2 | TRBV3-1/TRBV3-2 | 19 | . | TGTGCCAGCAGCCCCACTGGGAGCGGGAGCACAGTAGGCACAGATACGCAGTATTTT | CASSPTGSGSTVGTDTQYF
TRBJ1-5 | . | TRBV6-6 | 12 | . | TGTGCCAGCAGTTATGGAGGGGCCCCGGGGCATTTT | CASSYGGAPGHF
TRBJ2-7 | . | TRBV2 | 14 | . | TGTGCCATGCTCCGGGACTGGTCATCCTACGAGCAGTACTTC | CAMLRDWSSYEQYF
TRBJ1-5 | . | TRBV7-8 | 17 | . | TGTGCCAGCAGCTTATATCGCGGGGGGGTGGGCAATCAGCCCCAGCATTTT | CASSLYRGGVGNQPQHF
TRBJ2-5 | TRBD1 | TRBV6-5 | 15 | . | TGTGCCAGCAGTTCCGGGACAGTTCTACAAGAGACCCAGTACTTC | CASSSGTVLQETQYF
TRBJ2-5 | . | TRBV12-2 | 16 | once | TGTGCAAGTCGCTTAGCGACTAGCGGGAGGGCCGAGACCCAGTACTTC | CASRLATSGRAETQYF
TRBJ2-7 | . | TRBV2 | 14 | . | TGTGCCAGCAGCCTCCGCGGCTCGGACTACGAGCAGTACTTC | CASSLRGSDYEQYF
TRBJ1-1 | . | TRBV28 | 13 | . | TGTGCCAGCAGTTGGGTAATAGACACTGAAGCTTTCTTT | CASSWVIDTEAFF
TRBJ2-1 | . | TRBV10-2 | 10 | . | TGCGCCAGGCCGCGGCCTGAGCAGTTCTTC | CARPRPEQFF
TRBJ2-3 | TRBD1 | TRBV5-4 | 16 | . | TGTGCCAGCAGCCACGGCGATCAGGGGGGCACAGATACGCAGTATTTT | CASSHGDQGGTDTQYF
TRBJ2-7 | TRBD2 | TRBV10-3 | 18 | . | TGTGCCATCAGTGACCCTTCGACTAGCGGGAGGGGACCATACGAGCAGTACTTC | CAISDPSTSGRGPYEQYF
TRBJ1-1 | TRBD1 | TRBV6-6 | 15 | . | TGTGCCAGCAGTTATTCACACAGGGGGCGGACTGAAGCTTTCTTT | CASSYSHRGRTEAFF
TRBJ1-4 | . | TRBV7-9 | 14 | . | TGTGCCAGCAGCCTGGGCCGCCCTAATGAAAAACTGTTTTTT | CASSLGRPNEKLFF
TRBJ2-6 | . | TRBV6-5 | 15 | . | TGTGCCAGCAGGTTCCTGAGCTCTGGGGCCAACGTCCTGACTTTC | CASRFLSSGANVLTF
TRBJ2-5 | . | TRBV29-1 | 12 | . | TGCAGCGTTGCAGGGATTCTGGAGACCCAGTACTTC | CSVAGILETQYF
TRBJ2-1 | TRBD2 | TRBV9 | 16 | . | TGTGCCAGCAGCGTAGCGACGGGAGGGTCCTACAATGAGCAGTTCTTC | CASSVATGGSYNEQFF
TRBJ2-1 | TRBD2 | TRBV28 | 15 | . | TGTGCCAGCAGTTCCGGACTAGCGGGGACCAATGAGCAGTTCTTC | CASSSGLAGTNEQFF
TRBJ2-7 | TRBD1 | TRBV23-1 | 15 | . | TGCGCCAGCGAGCCGGGACAGGGCTGTCCCTACGAGCAGTACTTC | CASEPGQGCPYEQYF
TRBJ2-7 | . | TRBV27 | 13 | few | TGTGCCAGCAGTTTATCAGGGGGCTACGAGCAGTACTTC | CASSLSGGYEQYF
TRBJ1-3 | . | TRBV29-1 | 14 | . | TGCAGCGTCGGATCAGGGGCGCCTGGAAACACCATATATTTT | CSVGSGAPGNTIYF
TRBJ2-3 | . | TRBV9 | 15 | . | TGTGCCAGCAGCCCAGGCGGAGCCAGCACAGATACGCAGTATTTT | CASSPGGASTDTQYF
TRBJ1-4 | TRBD1 | TRBV10-3 | 15 | . | TGTGCCATCAGTGAGTTGACAGGGGGTAATGAAAAACTGTTTTTT | CAISELTGGNEKLFF
TRBJ1-2 | . | TRBV29-1 | 13 | . | TGCAGCGTTCCCCCCGCAGCGTCCTATGGCTACACCTTC | CSVPPAASYGYTF
TRBJ1-5 | . | TRBV3-1/TRBV3-2 | 13 | . | TGTGCCAGCAGCTCGGACGATATGCGGCCCCAGCATTTT | CASSSDDMRPQHF
TRBJ2-7 | TRBD1 | TRBV29-1 | 12 | . | TGCAGCCCAGGGGGCAAGGGATACGAGCAGTACTTC | CSPGGKGYEQYF
TRBJ2-7 | . | TRBV19 | 13 | . | TGTGCCAGCCGGGACGGAAGCTCCTACGAGCAGTACTTC | CASRDGSSYEQYF
TRBJ2-2 | . | TRBV2 | 13 | . | TGTGCCAGCAAATCGGACCCCCCAGGGGAGCTGTTTTTT | CASKSDPPGELFF
TRBJ2-3 | TRBD2 | TRBV6-2/TRBV6-3 | 16 | . | TGTGCCAGCAGTTACGCCAGCGGGAGGGAGACAGATACGCAGTATTTT | CASSYASGRETDTQYF
TRBJ1-5 | TRBD1 | TRBV28 | 15 | . | TGTGCCAGCAGTTTTGCGGACAGGGGGAATCAGCCCCAGCATTTT | CASSFADRGNQPQHF
TRBJ1-2 | . | TRBV5-6 | 15 | . | TGTGCCAGCAGCTTGGGCCCCCGGGTCCCCTATGGCTACACCTTC | CASSLGPRVPYGYTF
TRBJ2-7 | . | TRBV6-2/TRBV6-3 | 15 | . | TGTGCCAGCAGTTACTCGCTTGGGGCAGGCTACGAGCAGTACTTC | CASSYSLGAGYEQYF
TRBJ2-1 | . | TRBV28 | 12 | . | TGTGCCAGCGGTATGACATACAATGAGCAGTTCTTC | CASGMTYNEQFF
TRBJ2-3 | TRBD2 | TRBV19 | 14 | . | TGTGCCAGTAGTAGGACTAGCGGGCCAGATACGCAGTATTTT | CASSRTSGPDTQYF
TRBJ2-7 | . | TRBV27 | 10 | once | TGTGCCAGCAGTTTATACGAGCAGTACTTC | CASSLYEQYF
TRBJ2-7 | . | TRBV9 | 12 | . | TGTGCCAGCAGCGTGGCTAGCTACGAGCAGTACTTC | CASSVASYEQYF
TRBJ2-1 | . | TRBV30 | 15 | . | TGTGCCTGGGGGGTAGACGGTAGCTCCTACAATGAGCAGTTCTTC | CAWGVDGSSYNEQFF
TRBJ2-5 | . | TRBV6-2/TRBV6-3 | 11 | . | TGTGCCAGCAGTTACCTCCTAACCCAGTACTTC | CASSYLLTQYF
TRBJ1-2 | . | TRBV2 | 12 | . | TGTGCCACCCGGGGCCCCTTGATCGGCTACACCTTC | CATRGPLIGYTF
TRBJ1-1 | . | TRBV7-8 | 16 | . | TGTGCCAGCAGCTTAGGATCTTGGGGGCTGGGGACTGAAGCTTTCTTT | CASSLGSWGLGTEAFF
TRBJ1-4 | . | TRBV5-1 | 12 | . | TGCGCCAGCACGGGCATTGACGAAAAACTGTTTTTT | CASTGIDEKLFF
TRBJ1-2 | . | TRBV5-4 | 13 | few | TGTGCCAGCAGCCCCCAGGGGAACTATGGCTACACCTTC | CASSPQGNYGYTF
TRBJ2-7 | . | TRBV2 | 12 | . | TGTGCCAGCAGTGAAGCGCTGCACGAGCAGTACTTC | CASSEALHEQYF
TRBJ1-6 | TRBD1 | TRBV28 | 15 | . | TGTGCCAGCAGTTCCCGGGACAGCTATAATTCACCCCTCCACTTT | CASSSRDSYNSPLHF
TRBJ2-2 | TRBD2 | TRBV11-2 | 17 | . | TGTGCCAGCAGCCCCACGGTAGCGGGAGTGAACACCGGGGAGCTGTTTTTT | CASSPTVAGVNTGELFF
TRBJ2-7 | . | TRBV11-3 | 14 | . | TGTGCCAGCAGCTTAGAGCAGTTCTCCTACGAGCAGTACTTC | CASSLEQFSYEQYF
TRBJ1-4 | . | TRBV28 | 13 | . | TGTGCCAGCAGGCTATTTGGAGGTGAAAAACTGTTTTTT | CASRLFGGEKLFF